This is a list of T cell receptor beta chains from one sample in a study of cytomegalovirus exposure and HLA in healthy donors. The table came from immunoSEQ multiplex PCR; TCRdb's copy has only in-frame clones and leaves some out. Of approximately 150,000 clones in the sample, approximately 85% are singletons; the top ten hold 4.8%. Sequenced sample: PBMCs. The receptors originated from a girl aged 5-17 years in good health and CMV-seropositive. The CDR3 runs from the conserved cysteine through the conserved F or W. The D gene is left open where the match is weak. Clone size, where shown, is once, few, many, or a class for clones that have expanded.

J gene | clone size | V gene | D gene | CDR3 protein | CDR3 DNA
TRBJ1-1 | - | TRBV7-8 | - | CASSDSTVGTEAFF | TGTGCCAGCAGCGACTCGACAGTCGGCACTGAAGCTTTCTTT
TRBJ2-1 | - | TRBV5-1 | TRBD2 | CASSPGTSGGPYNEQFF | TGCGCCAGCAGCCCCGGGACTAGCGGGGGCCCCTACAATGAGCAGTTCTTC
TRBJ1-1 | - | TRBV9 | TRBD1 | CASTRHKDRGNTEAFF | TGTGCCAGCACCCGTCATAAGGACAGGGGGAACACTGAAGCTTTCTTT
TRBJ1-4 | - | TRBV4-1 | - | CASRIQTTTNEKLFF | TGCGCCAGCAGGATACAGACAACAACTAATGAAAAACTGTTTTTT
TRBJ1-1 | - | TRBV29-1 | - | CSVGQLVGVAEAFF | TGCAGCGTTGGACAGTTGGTAGGGGTGGCTGAAGCTTTCTTT
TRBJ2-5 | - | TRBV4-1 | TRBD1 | CASSQVSGTVIETQYF | TGCGCCAGCAGCCAGGTGTCCGGGACAGTAATAGAGACCCAGTACTTC
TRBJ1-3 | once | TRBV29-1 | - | CSVFAGNTVYF | TGCAGCGTTTTTGCGGGAAACACCGTATATTTT
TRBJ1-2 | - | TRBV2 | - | CASSETNREGYTF | TGTGCCAGCAGTGAAACTAACAGGGAAGGCTACACCTTC
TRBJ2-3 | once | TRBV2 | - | CASSRSTDTQYF | TGTGCCAGCAGTCGGAGCACAGATACGCAGTATTTT
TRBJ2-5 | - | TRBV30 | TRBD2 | CAWSHGLAGGRETQYF | TGTGCCTGGAGCCACGGACTAGCGGGGGGGCGAGAGACCCAGTACTTC
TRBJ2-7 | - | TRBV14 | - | CASSQETVYGEQYF | TGTGCCAGCAGCCAAGAAACTGTCTACGGGGAGCAGTACTTC
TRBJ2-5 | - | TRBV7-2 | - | CASSLLRVYGETQYF | TGTGCCAGCAGCTTACTCCGGGTTTACGGGGAGACCCAGTACTTC
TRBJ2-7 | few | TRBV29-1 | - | CSPKLSCDEQYF | TGCAGCCCCAAGCTTAGTTGTGACGAGCAGTACTTC
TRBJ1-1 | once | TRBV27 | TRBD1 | CASSLRQGGDTEAFF | TGTGCCAGCAGTCTACGACAGGGCGGGGACACTGAAGCTTTCTTT
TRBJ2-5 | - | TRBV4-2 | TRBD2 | CASSQAGLAVQETQYF | TGTGCCAGCAGCCAAGCCGGACTAGCGGTACAAGAGACCCAGTACTTC
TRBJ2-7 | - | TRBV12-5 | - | CASGLGLAYEQYF | TGTGCTAGTGGTTTGGGACTAGCCTACGAGCAGTACTTC
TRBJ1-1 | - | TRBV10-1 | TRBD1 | CASSEGQGVWDTEAFF | TGCGCCAGCAGTGAGGGACAGGGGGTTTGGGACACTGAAGCTTTCTTT
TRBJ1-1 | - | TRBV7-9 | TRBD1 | CASSYHRGRGNTEAFF | TGTGCCAGCAGCTACCACAGGGGGCGCGGGAACACTGAAGCTTTCTTT
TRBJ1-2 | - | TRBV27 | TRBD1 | CASSFGQGYGYTF | TGTGCCAGCAGTTTTGGACAGGGTTATGGCTACACCTTC
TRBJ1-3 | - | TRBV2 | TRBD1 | CASTIGQVLSGNTIYF | TGTGCCAGCACTATAGGACAGGTACTCTCTGGAAACACCATATATTTT
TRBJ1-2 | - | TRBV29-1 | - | CSVGSPYGYTF | TGCAGCGTCGGGTCTCCCTATGGCTACACCTTC
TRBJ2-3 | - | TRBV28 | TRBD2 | CASSLGGDTQYF | TGTGCCAGCAGTCTGGGGGGGGATACGCAGTATTTT